This TCR beta chain was recorded in a study of blood T cell repertoires in COVID-19. Generated by immunoSEQ multiplex PCR, the TCRdb table keeps only in-frame clones and is missing some. The sample has around 200,000 clones; more than 75% are singletons. V trimming: 5 bases; J trimming: 5 bases; junction bases outside the gene matches: 8. Germline V lookup: CDR1 LNHDA, CDR2 SQIVND (reference sequence). This CDR3 has 15 residues. The source is a man at least 80 years old with acute or convalescent COVID-19. The chain carries TRBV19 and TRBJ1-1; TRBD1 agrees at 10 bases. The sample consisted of peripheral blood. In nucleotides, the CDR3 is TGTGCCAGTAGTGAGCGGACAGGGGGGCGAACTGAAGCTTTCTTT. The encoded protein is CASSERTGGRTEAFF.